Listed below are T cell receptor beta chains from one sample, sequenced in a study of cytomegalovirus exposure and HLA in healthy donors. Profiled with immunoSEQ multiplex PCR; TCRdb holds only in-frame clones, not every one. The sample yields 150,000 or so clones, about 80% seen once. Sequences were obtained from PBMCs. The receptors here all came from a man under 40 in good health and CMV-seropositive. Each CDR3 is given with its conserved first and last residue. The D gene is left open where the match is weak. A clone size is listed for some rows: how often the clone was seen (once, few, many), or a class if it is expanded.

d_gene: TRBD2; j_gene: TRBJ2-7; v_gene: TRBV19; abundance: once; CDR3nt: TGTGCCAGTAGTATTGGCGGGGGAGACTACGAGCAGTACTTC; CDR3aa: CASSIGGGDYEQYF
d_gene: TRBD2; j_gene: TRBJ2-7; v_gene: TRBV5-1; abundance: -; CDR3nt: TGCGCCAGCAGCCTCCCGGAGGGTAGCGGGAGGGGGTACGAGCAGTACTTC; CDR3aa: CASSLPEGSGRGYEQYF
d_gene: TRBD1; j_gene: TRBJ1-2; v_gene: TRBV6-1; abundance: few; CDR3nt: TGTGCCAGCAGTCCAGGAAGGGGGCTGGGAGGCTACACCTTC; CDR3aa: CASSPGRGLGGYTF
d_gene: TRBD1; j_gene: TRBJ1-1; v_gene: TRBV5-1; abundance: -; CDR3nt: TGCGCCAGCAGAAGGGGGCTGGAAACTGAAGCTTTCTTT; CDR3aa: CASRRGLETEAFF
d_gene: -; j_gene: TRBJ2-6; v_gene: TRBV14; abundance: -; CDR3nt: TGTGCCAGCAGCCACCTGGAGGGGCTTGGGGCCAACGTCCTGACTTTC; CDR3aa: CASSHLEGLGANVLTF
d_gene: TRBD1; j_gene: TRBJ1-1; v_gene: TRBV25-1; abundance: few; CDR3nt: TGTGCCAGCAGGTTACGACAGGGCGGTGAAGCTTTCTTT; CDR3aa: CASRLRQGGEAFF
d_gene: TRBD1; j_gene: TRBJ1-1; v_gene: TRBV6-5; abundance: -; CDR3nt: TGTGCCAGCAGTTATCAGCAGGGGGCGGGCACTGAAGCTTTCTTT; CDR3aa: CASSYQQGAGTEAFF
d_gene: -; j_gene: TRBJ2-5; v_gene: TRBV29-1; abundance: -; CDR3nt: TGCAGCATGCTAGCGAATGGGCAAGAGACCCAGTACTTC; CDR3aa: CSMLANGQETQYF
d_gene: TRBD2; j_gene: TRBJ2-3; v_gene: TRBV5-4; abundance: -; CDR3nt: TGTGCCAGCAGCACGGGACTAGGGGCAGATACGCAGTATTTT; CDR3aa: CASSTGLGADTQYF
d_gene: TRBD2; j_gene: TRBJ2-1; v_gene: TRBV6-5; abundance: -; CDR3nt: TGTGCCAGCAGTTATTTGAGGGACTACCACAATGAGCAGTTCTTC; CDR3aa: CASSYLRDYHNEQFF
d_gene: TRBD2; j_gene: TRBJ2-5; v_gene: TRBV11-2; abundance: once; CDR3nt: TGTGCCAGCACCCGTGGGGCGGGAGGGAGAGAGACCCAGTACTTC; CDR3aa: CASTRGAGGRETQYF
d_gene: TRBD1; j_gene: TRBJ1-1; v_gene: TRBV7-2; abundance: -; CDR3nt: TGTGCCAGCAGCCAGGGACAGGGGAGATACACTGAAGCTTTCTTT; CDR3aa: CASSQGQGRYTEAFF
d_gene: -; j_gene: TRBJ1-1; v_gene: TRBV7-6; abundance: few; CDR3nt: TGTGCCAGCAGCTTAGTTGACAGCGAAACAACTGAAGCTTTCTTT; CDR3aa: CASSLVDSETTEAFF
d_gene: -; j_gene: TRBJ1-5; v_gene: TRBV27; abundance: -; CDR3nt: TGTGCCAGCAGTTTAACTCCGACAGGCTTAAGCAATCAGCCCCAGCATTTT; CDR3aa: CASSLTPTGLSNQPQHF
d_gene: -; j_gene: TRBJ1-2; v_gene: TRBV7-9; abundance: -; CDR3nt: TGTGCCAGCAGCCCTGCGACAGGAGATGGCTACACCTTC; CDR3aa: CASSPATGDGYTF
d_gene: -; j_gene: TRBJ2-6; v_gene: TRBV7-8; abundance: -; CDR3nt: TGTGCCAGCAGCACCCAGCTAGGTGGGGCCAACGTCCTGACTTTC; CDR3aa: CASSTQLGGANVLTF
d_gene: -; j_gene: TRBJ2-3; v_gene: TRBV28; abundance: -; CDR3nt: TGTGCCAGCAGTTTGACGGGTAACCCTACTAGCACAGATACGCAGTATTTT; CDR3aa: CASSLTGNPTSTDTQYF
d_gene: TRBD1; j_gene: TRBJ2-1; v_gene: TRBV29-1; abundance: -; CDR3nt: TGCAGCGTCCCCACAGGGGGCTCCTACAATGAGCAGTTCTTC; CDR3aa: CSVPTGGSYNEQFF
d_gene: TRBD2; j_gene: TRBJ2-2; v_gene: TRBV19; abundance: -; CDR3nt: TGTGCCAGTAGCCGACTAGCCGACACCGGGGAGCTGTTTTTT; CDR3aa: CASSRLADTGELFF
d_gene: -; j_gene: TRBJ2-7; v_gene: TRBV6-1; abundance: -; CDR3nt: TGTGCCAGCAGACTAAACCGGGACAATCCGTACGAGCAGTACTTC; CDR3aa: CASRLNRDNPYEQYF
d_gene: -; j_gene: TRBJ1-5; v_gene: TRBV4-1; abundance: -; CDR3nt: TGCGCCAGCAGCCTCAGGGGAGACGGCAATCAGCCCCAGCATTTT; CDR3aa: CASSLRGDGNQPQHF